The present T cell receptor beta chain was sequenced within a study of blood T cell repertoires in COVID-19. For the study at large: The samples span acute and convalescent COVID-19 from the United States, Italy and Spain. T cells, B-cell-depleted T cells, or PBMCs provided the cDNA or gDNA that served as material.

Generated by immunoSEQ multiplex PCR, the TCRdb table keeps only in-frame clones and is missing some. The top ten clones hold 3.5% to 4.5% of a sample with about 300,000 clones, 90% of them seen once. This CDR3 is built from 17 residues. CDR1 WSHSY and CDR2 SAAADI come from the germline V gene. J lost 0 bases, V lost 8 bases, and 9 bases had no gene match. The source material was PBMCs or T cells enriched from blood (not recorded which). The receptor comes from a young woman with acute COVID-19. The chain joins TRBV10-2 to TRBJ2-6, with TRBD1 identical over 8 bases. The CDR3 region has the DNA TGCGCCAGCCGTCGGGGACAGGTCTCCTCTGGGGCCAACGTCCTGACTTTC. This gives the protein CASRRGQVSSGANVLTF.